Presented here are 27 T cell receptor beta chains from one specimen sequenced in a study of OX40 agonist ivuxolimab in advanced cancers. Clones were read by immunoSEQ multiplex PCR, and TCRdb kept only the in-frame ones, dropping some. The sample has 90,000 to 150,000 clones, roughly nine tenths seen once. The input for sequencing was CD4+ or CD8+ T cells sorted from blood, taken in a trial of the OX40 agonist ivuxolimab. The source of these receptors is an adult with an advanced solid tumor such as melanoma, head and neck, liver or kidney cancer.

The gene calls are TRBV5-1 and TRBJ1-4; 8 bases line up with TRBD1. The CDR3 is 14 amino acids. From germline, CDR1 is SGHRS and CDR2 YFSETQ. After removal of 4 bases from V and 6 bases from J, the junction contained 5 bases not matched to a gene. In nucleotides, the CDR3 is TGCGCCAGCAGCCCGACAGGGGATTATGAAAAACTGTTTTTT. It specifies CASSPTGDYEKLFF.

This sequence joins TRBV5-8 and TRBJ1-6; TRBD1 is a possible D gene (6 bases). CDR3 length: 15 residues. Trimming pared 0 bases from V and 7 bases from J, leaving 11 bases between. Per the germline V gene, CDR1 is SGHTS and CDR2 is YDEGEE. The CDR3 here is CASSLEGHPNSPLHF. The CDR3 DNA is TGTGCCAGCAGCTTGGAGGGACATCCAAATTCACCCCTCCACTTT. Based on the CDR3 plus reference TRBV5-8 and TRBJ1-6, the full variable domain is EAGVTQSPTHLIKTRGQQATLRCSPISGHTSVYWYQQALGLGLQFLLWYDEGEERNRGNFPPRFSGRQFPNYSSELNVNALELEDSALYLCASSLEGHPNSPLHFGNGTRLTVT.

The V call is TRBV9, the J call TRBJ2-3, with D possibly TRBD1 on 6 matching bases. CDR3 length: 15 amino acids. Trimming removed 3 bases at V and 4 bases at J, with 15 bases between. Germline V gene data show CDR1 as SGDLS and CDR2 as YYNGEE. This CDR3 is CASSANTGIPDTQYF. The CDR3, as DNA: TGTGCCAGCAGCGCTAACACAGGGATTCCAGATACGCAGTATTTT.

Written as DNA, the CDR3 is TGTGCCAGCAGCGTGGGCCCATTAGATACGCAGTATTTT. Amino acid sequence: CASSVGPLDTQYF. This chain joins TRBV11-2 and TRBJ2-3; D not resolved. The CDR3 sequence is 13 residues long. Looked up from germline, CDR1 is SGHAT and CDR2 is FQNNGV. Trimming took 5 bases from V and 5 from J, leaving 11 bases between them.

The chain carries TRBV14 and TRBJ2-5; D is unclear. Looked up from germline, CDR1 is SGHDN and CDR2 is FVKESK. The CDR3 covers 14 residues. Trimming took off 1 base at V and 5 bases at J, with 11 bases between the two ends. CDR3 protein: CASSQASSRETQYF. CDR3 nucleotide sequence: TGTGCCAGCAGCCAAGCTTCGTCCAGGGAGACCCAGTACTTC.

The chain combines TRBV6-1 with TRBJ1-1; D is unresolved. Germline V gene lookup returns CDR1 MNHNS and CDR2 SASEGT. V lost 2 bases and J 1 base, leaving 5 bases between the germline ends. There are 13 residues in the CDR3. The CDR3 loop reads CASSEPGNTEAFF. The DNA of the CDR3 is TGTGCCAGCAGTGAACCAGGGAACACTGAAGCTTTCTTT.

V and J are TRBV30 and TRBJ2-5; D gene uncertain. V was clipped by 1 base and J by 5 bases, with 11 bases between them. This CDR3 is built from 13 residues. In germline, CDR1 is GTSNPN, CDR2 SVGIG (reference sequence). CDR3 residues: CAWSGGVRETQYF. The CDR3 DNA reads as TGTGCCTGGAGTGGTGGGGTGCGCGAGACCCAGTACTTC.

The J gene is TRBJ2-1, the V gene TRBV28, with TRBD2 identical over 13 bases. Germline V gene lookup returns CDR1 MDHEN and CDR2 SYDVKM. This CDR3 comprises 17 residues. J gave up 8 bases and V 1 base, and 8 bases lay outside the gene matches. The CDR3 sequence: CASSLSVGTSGVHEQFF. The CDR3 bases are TGTGCCAGCAGTTTATCGGTCGGGACTAGCGGGGTCCATGAGCAGTTCTTC.

The chain carries TRBV30 and TRBJ1-5, with D hard to call. With 5 bases removed from V and 0 bases from J, the gap between germline ends came to 14 bases. The CDR3 runs to 15 residues. The germline CDR1 and CDR2 sequences are GTSNPN and SVGIG (reference sequence). This CDR3 is CAWAVASYSNQPQHF. CDR3 sequence (DNA): TGTGCCTGGGCAGTGGCGTCGTATAGCAATCAGCCCCAGCATTTT.

This chain connects TRBV19 to TRBJ2-5; weak D call: TRBD2 (5 bases). This CDR3 is 15 amino acids long. CDR1 and CDR2 (germline): LNHDA, SQIVND (reference sequence). V gave up 3 bases and J gave up 2 bases, with 13 bases separating them. The CDR3 protein is CASSMQVGSQETQYF. The CDR3 DNA is TGTGCCAGTAGTATGCAGGTTGGGAGTCAAGAGACCCAGTACTTC. The whole variable domain, filled in from reference TRBV19 and TRBJ2-5, reads DGGITQSPKYLFRKEGQNVTLSCEQNLNHDAMYWYRQDPGQGLRLIYYSQIVNDFQKGDIAEGYSVSREKKESFPLTVTSAQKNPTAFYLCASSMQVGSQETQYFGPGTRLLVL.

The genes are TRBV5-1 and TRBJ1-1, with 7 bases fitting TRBD1. The CDR3 sequence is 15 residues long. Germline trimming cut 2 bases from V and 0 bases from J; bases unmatched to any gene: 4. CDR1 and CDR2 from the germline V gene are SGHRS and YFSETQ. The CDR3 nucleotides read TGCGCCAGCAGCTTACAGGGGTCCATGAACACTGAAGCTTTCTTT. As protein: CASSLQGSMNTEAFF.

The chain joins TRBV10-3 to TRBJ2-1; 11 bases match TRBD2. Germline V gives CDR1 ENHRY, CDR2 SYGVKD. Trimming removed 10 bases from V and 5 bases from J; junction bases left unmatched: 16. This CDR3 is built from 17 residues. CDR3 in DNA: TGTGCCACCCACCAGGCTAGCGGGGGGAGCAGCGACAATGAGCAGTTCTTC. Its protein is CATHQASGGSSDNEQFF.

J is TRBJ1-3 and V is TRBV7-2; 9 nucleotides align to TRBD1. Germline V CDR1 and CDR2: SGHTA, FQGNSA. CDR3 length: 16 residues. Losses at the gene ends were 4 bases for V and 4 bases for J; bases not matched to a gene: 8. The CDR3 DNA sequence: TGTGCCAGCAGCTCCCTACCCACAGGGGGCGGAAACACCATATATTTT. Encoded protein: CASSSLPTGGGNTIYF.

The CDR3 spells CAWSDSLGGETQYF. CDR3 nucleotide sequence: TGTGCCTGGAGCGACTCATTAGGGGGGGAGACCCAGTACTTC. V gene TRBV30 combines with J gene TRBJ2-5; D may be TRBD1 or TRBD2 (6 bases each). Trimming pared 3 bases from V and 5 bases from J, leaving 16 bases between. This CDR3 comprises 14 residues. Germline CDR1 and CDR2: GTSNPN and SVGIG (reference sequence).

This rearrangement joins TRBV4-3 to TRBJ2-7, with D possibly being TRBD2 (7 bases). The germline CDR1 and CDR2 sequences are LGHNA and YSLEER. V dropped 0 bases and J dropped 4 bases, with 13 bases sitting between them. CDR3 size: 15 residues. Here the CDR3 DNA reads TGCGCCAGCAGCCAAGATTTGGCGGGGGCATACGAGCAGTACTTC. Amino acid sequence: CASSQDLAGAYEQYF.

This clone was seen a few times. The chain links TRBV28 to TRBJ1-1; D gene ambiguous. The CDR3 length is 11 residues. Germline lookup yields CDR1 MDHEN and CDR2 SYDVKM. Trimming shortened V by 5 bases and J by 5 bases, and 6 bases separated the two germline ends. In DNA, the CDR3 is TGTGCCAGCAGTGTTTGGACTGAAGCTTTCTTT. Protein product: CASSVWTEAFF. Based on the CDR3 plus reference TRBV28 and TRBJ1-1, the full variable domain is DVKVTQSSRYLVKRTGEKVFLECVQDMDHENMFWYRQDPGLGLRLIYFSYDVKMKEKGDIPEGYSVSREKKERFSLILESASTNQTSMYLCASSVWTEAFFGQGTRLTVV.

The chain couples TRBV5-8 to TRBJ2-5, with D maybe TRBD1 (5 bases). Germline loops: CDR1 SGHTS, CDR2 YDEGEE. The CDR3 sequence is 14 residues long. Trimming took 0 bases from V and 5 from J, leaving 11 bases between them. In nucleotides, the CDR3 is TGTGCCAGCAGCTTGGCCCAGGGTATTGAGACCCAGTACTTC. It yields the protein CASSLAQGIETQYF.

The chain links TRBV7-2 to TRBJ1-2; D possibly corresponds to TRBD1 (6 bases). The V gene lost 4 bases and the J gene lost 4 bases, with 16 bases spanning the gap. The CDR3 runs to 15 residues. Germline V CDR1 and CDR2: SGHTA, FQGNSA. The CDR3 DNA reads as TGTGCCAGCAGCTACGCGGGGGCTGGCGGCTATGGCTACACCTTC. Amino acids: CASSYAGAGGYGYTF.

The rearrangement uses TRBV7-3 and TRBJ1-4, with D hard to call. Germline values: CDR1 SGHTA, CDR2 FQGTGA. The germline V and J ends were trimmed by 1 base and 0 bases, with 6 bases remaining between them. The CDR3 runs to 15 residues. The CDR3 DNA is TGTGCCAGCAGCTTAAACCCCGCAACTAATGAAAAACTGTTTTTT. As protein: CASSLNPATNEKLFF.

This clone was detected once. Germline is not matched at one junction end, which may reflect a read error. The chain joins TRBV30 to TRBJ2-1; D not resolved. The germline gives CDR1 GTSNPN, CDR2 SVGIG (reference sequence). This CDR3 is built from 14 residues. The CDR3 sequence is CAWSGPGPYSEQFF. The CDR3 DNA reads as TGTGCCTGGAGTGGCCCGGGTCCATACAGTGAGCAGTTCTTC.

The chain employs TRBV25-1 and TRBJ2-7, with unresolved D. The germline CDR1 and CDR2 sequences are MGHDK and SYGVNS. CDR3 length: 12 residues. Trimming left V 8 bases short and J 3 bases short, with 11 bases between. CDR3 coding DNA: TGTGCCAGCTCAATGGCGAACTACGAGCAGTACTTC. It encodes CASSMANYEQYF.

The CDR3 loop is CARDLGGTEAFF. For the CDR3, the DNA is TGTGCCAGGGACTTGGGGGGCACTGAAGCTTTCTTT. This chain links TRBV30 with TRBJ1-1, with D perhaps TRBD1 (5 bases). V dropped 8 bases and J dropped 4 bases, with 14 bases sitting between them. This CDR3 is built from 12 residues. Germline lookup yields CDR1 GTSNPN and CDR2 SVGIG (reference sequence).

This clone occurred once. The V and J genes are TRBV7-3 and TRBJ2-5; TRBD2 aligns across 12 bases. The V segment lost 1 base and the J segment 2 bases; nucleotides outside the gene matches: 26. Germline V lookup: CDR1 SGHTA, CDR2 FQGTGA. The CDR3 covers 24 residues. CDR3 residues: CASSLRWIVASGGASPRLQETQYF. CDR3 DNA: TGTGCCAGCAGCTTAAGATGGATCGTTGCTAGCGGGGGGGCCTCCCCAAGACTGCAAGAGACCCAGTACTTC.

V usage is TRBV7-2 and J usage is TRBJ1-2, with 8 nucleotides matching TRBD1. Germline trimming cut 5 bases from V and 4 bases from J; bases unmatched to any gene: 6. Germline V CDR1 and CDR2: SGHTA, FQGNSA. This CDR3 region has 14 residues. CDR3 region: CASSPQTGGYGYTF. The CDR3 bases are TGTGCCAGCAGCCCACAAACAGGGGGCTATGGCTACACCTTC.

The V gene is TRBV11-2, the J gene TRBJ2-1; 10 nucleotides agree with TRBD1. Germline-derived CDR1 and CDR2 are SGHAT and FQNNGV. V lost 4 bases, J lost 5 bases, and 11 bases stayed unmatched. This CDR3 region has 17 residues. The CDR3 loop reads CASSSHPGQGFNNEQFF. The CDR3 region has the DNA TGTGCCAGCAGCTCTCACCCGGGACAGGGGTTTAACAATGAGCAGTTCTTC.

This chain's CDR3 is CASSEGTYNEQFF. Written as DNA, the CDR3 is TGTGCCAGCAGTGAAGGAACCTACAATGAGCAGTTCTTC. The gene calls are TRBV6-1 and TRBJ2-1; D remains ambiguous. Germline loops: CDR1 MNHNS, CDR2 SASEGT. V lost 1 base and J lost 2, with 3 bases in between. This CDR3 has 13 residues.

This clone turned up a few times. The rearrangement links TRBV18 to TRBJ1-6; 9 positions agree with TRBD1. The CDR3 spans 15 residues. CDR1 and CDR2 (germline): KGHSH, LQKENI. Germline trimming cut 1 base from V and 7 bases from J; bases unmatched to any gene: 2. CDR3 loop: CASSPRDRANSPLHF. DNA for the CDR3: TGTGCCAGCTCACCACGGGACAGGGCAAATTCACCCCTCCACTTT.